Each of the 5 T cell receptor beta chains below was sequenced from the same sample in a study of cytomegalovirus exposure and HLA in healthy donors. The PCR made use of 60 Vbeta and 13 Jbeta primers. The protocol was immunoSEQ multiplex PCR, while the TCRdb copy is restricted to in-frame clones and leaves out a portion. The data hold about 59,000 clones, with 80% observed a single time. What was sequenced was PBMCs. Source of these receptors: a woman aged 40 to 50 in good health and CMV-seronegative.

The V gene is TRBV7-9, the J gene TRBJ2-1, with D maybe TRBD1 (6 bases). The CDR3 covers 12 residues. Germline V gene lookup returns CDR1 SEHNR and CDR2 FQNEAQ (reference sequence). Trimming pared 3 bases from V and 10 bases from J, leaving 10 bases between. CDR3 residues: CASSFHGTEQFF. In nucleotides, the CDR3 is TGTGCCAGCAGCTTTCACGGGACAGAGCAGTTCTTC.

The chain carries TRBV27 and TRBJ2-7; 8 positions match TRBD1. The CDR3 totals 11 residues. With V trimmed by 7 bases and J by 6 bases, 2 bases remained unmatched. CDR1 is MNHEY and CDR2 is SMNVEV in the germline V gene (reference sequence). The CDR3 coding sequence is TGTGCCAGCAAGACAGGGGCCGAGCAGTACTTC. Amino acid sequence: CASKTGAEQYF.

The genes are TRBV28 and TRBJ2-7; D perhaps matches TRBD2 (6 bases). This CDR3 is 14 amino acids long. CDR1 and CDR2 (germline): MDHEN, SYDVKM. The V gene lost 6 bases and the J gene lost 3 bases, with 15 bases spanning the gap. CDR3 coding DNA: TGTGCCAGCAGAAAACCCGGGACTCACTACGAGCAGTACTTC. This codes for CASRKPGTHYEQYF.

CDR3 protein: CASSVTSTDTQYF. For the CDR3, the DNA is TGTGCCAGCAGCGTCACTAGCACAGATACGCAGTATTTT. The chain carries TRBV9 and TRBJ2-3, with D unclear. Between the trimmed V and J ends, which lost 2 bases and 0 bases, there was a span of 4 bases. The CDR3 runs 13 residues. Germline V gene data show CDR1 as SGDLS and CDR2 as YYNGEE.

The CDR3 bases are TGTGCCAGCAGTTTATTTGGCTGGGGGCAGTCGAACACTGAAGCTTTCTTT. Translation gives CASSLFGWGQSNTEAFF. The rearrangement joins TRBV28 to TRBJ1-1; a possible D gene is TRBD1 (6 bases). V was trimmed by 1 base and J by 1 base, leaving 16 bases between them. The germline V gene encodes CDR1 MDHEN and CDR2 SYDVKM. The CDR3 runs to 17 residues.